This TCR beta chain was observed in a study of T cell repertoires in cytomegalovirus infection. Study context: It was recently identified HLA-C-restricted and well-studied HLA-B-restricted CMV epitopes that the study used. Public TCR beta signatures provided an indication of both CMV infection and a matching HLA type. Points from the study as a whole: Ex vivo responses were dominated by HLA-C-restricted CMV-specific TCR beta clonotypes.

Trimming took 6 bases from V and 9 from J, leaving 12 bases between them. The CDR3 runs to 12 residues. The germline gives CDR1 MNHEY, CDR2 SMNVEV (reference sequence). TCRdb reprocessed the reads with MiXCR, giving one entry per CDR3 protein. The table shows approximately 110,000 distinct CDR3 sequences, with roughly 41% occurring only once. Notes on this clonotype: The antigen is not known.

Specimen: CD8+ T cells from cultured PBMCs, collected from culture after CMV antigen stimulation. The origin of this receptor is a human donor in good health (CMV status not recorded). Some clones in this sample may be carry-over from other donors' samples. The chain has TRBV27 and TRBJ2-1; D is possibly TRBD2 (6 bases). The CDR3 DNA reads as TGTGCCAGCAGCACTATTAGCGGTGAGCAGTTCTTC. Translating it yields CASSTISGEQFF.